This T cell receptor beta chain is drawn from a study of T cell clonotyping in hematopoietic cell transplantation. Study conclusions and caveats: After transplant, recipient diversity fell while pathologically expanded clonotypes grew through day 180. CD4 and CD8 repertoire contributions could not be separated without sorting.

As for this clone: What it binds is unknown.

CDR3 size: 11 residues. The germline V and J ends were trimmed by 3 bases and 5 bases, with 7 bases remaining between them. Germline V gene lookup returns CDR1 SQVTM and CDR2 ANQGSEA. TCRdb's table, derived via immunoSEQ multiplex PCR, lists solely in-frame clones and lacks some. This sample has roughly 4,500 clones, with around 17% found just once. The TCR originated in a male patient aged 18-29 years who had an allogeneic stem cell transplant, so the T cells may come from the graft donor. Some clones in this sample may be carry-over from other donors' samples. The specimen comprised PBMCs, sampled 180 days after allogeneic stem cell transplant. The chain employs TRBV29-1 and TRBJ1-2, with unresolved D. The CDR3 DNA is TGCAGCGTTGAGTGGGATTATGGCTACACCTTC. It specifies CSVEWDYGYTF.